This T cell receptor (beta chain) was obtained from a study of identical twins. Points on this clonotype: Its specificity is unknown.

TCRdb recomputed calls from the 5' RACE reads with MiXCR, one row per CDR3 protein. The repertoire consists of some 500,000 distinct CDR3 sequences, with around 20% occurring once and the leading ten covering around 1%. Findings of the study overall: A cross-sectional statistical analysis, not follow-up of the same donors, supported the conclusions.

Trimming removed 6 bases at V and 5 bases at J, with 19 bases between. This CDR3 is built from 15 residues. Germline CDR1 SGHTA, CDR2 FQGNSA. In addition, the sample was reused for a study of T cells expressing NK-cell markers. This second study notes: Seven donors tested HCMV-seropositive and one tested seronegative among the eight sequenced.

The chain employs TRBV7-2 and TRBJ2-5, with D possibly being TRBD1 (5 bases). The TCR sequence derives from a woman aged 18-29 years in good health. Sequenced input: CD4+ T cells sorted from blood. Here the CDR3 reads CASSYFRAPRETQYF. CDR3 DNA: TGTGCCAGCAGTTACTTCAGGGCCCCCAGGGAGACCCAGTACTTC.